This TCR beta chain was profiled in a study of memory CD8 T cells in hepatitis C reinfection. Overall study results and limits: With 5 or 6 donors, public clonotype conclusions could not be definitive.

The V gene's germline CDR1 is LNHNV and CDR2 YYDKDF (reference sequence). This CDR3 has 12 amino acids. Worth noting for this clone: Its antigen is currently unknown.

The time point is: late/post reinfection, 12 to 24 weeks after detection. No in vitro expansion preceded TCR sequencing of the sorted cells. The Montreal HEPCO cohort supplied donors who inject drugs. Total naive CD8 T cells were sorted as viable CD3+ CD8+ CD45RO- cells from a couple of donors. Method: immunoSEQ multiplex PCR; TCRdb's copy keeps in-frame clones and lacks some. The sample includes some 50,000 clones, approximately 89% seen only once; the top ten take under 0.9%. The specimen was naive CD8+ T cells sorted from blood. The genes are TRBV15 and TRBJ2-5, with D perhaps TRBD1 (6 bases). The tail of the sequence fits TRBJ2-7 better, so the J call may be wrong. The receptor was derived from a man aged 18 to 29 with hepatitis C virus infection. The CDR3 spells CATGGQYYEQYF. CDR3 sequence (DNA): TGTGCCACCGGGGGACAATACTACGAGCAGTACTTC.